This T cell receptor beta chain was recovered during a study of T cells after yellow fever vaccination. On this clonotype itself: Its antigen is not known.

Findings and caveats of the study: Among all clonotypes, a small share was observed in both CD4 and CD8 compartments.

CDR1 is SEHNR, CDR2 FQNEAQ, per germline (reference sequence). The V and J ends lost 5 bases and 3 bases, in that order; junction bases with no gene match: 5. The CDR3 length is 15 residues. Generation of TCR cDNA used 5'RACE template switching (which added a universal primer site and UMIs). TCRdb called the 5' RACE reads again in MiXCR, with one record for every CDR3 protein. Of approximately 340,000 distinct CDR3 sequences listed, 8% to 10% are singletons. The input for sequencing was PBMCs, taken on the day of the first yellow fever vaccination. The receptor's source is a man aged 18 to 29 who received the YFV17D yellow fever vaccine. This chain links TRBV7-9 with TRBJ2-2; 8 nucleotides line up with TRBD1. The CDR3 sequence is CASSIQGADTGELFF. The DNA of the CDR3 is TGTGCCAGCAGCATTCAGGGGGCGGACACCGGGGAGCTGTTTTTT.